This T cell receptor beta chain was sequenced for a study of T cell responses to AZD1222 COVID-19 vaccine (dated by TCRdb to the early 2020s). Regarding the study in general: AZD1222 recipients with second doses at about 4 weeks or about 12 weeks were pooled, because spike-specific TCR depth and breadth did not differ between schedules. A total of 230 to 250 trial participants underwent TCR sequencing, of whom 207 received two doses of AZD1222 and about 26 received two doses of the MenACWY control vaccine. Enrollment into the trials was organized by age into subgroups of 18-55, 56-69 and 70-plus years, and those subgroups contained roughly 150, 30 and 60 TCR-sequenced participants, respectively. The research as a whole found: Participants were mostly white British, with more females than males. The authors suggested clonal diversity may have been underestimated. Reportedly, close to half of the unique spike-specific TCRs recognized epitopes lying outside the regions that are mutated in the B.1.351 and B.1.1.7 variants. Spike-specific TCR breadth and depth rose significantly after two AZD1222 doses compared with day 0 and with MenACWY recipients. Conclusions about previously exposed vaccinees were limited because only six AZD1222 recipients were SARS-CoV-2 seropositive at baseline. The vaccine-associated CD4 TCRs covered the entire spike protein, and the dominant responses fell in regions 160-218 and 743-854. In the small 56-69-year group, the increase in depth fell short of significance, most likely because of low power. Because no samples from the day 14 peak response were available, repertoires could be characterized only after the peak T cell response.

The CDR3 sequence holds 11 residues, the cysteine and phenylalanine included. The kept DNA is CDR3 alone, 33 bases in frame from the first base. Ends trimmed: V by 7 bases, J by 7 bases; bases unmatched to a gene: 3. The germline V gene supplies CDR1 ENHRY and CDR2 SYGVKD. Concerning this clone itself: There is no known antigen for this receptor. No much larger clonotype is one base removed from it; base qualities were not supplied.

The time point label of this sample denotes: baseline before first vaccination. Vaccinee samples came from UK trials COV001 and COV002, including a single-blind randomized controlled phase 2/3 trial of AZD1222 (ChAdOx1 nCoV-19) in healthy adults. For TCRbeta chain sequencing, PBMC samples were collected from trial participants at day 0 and at day 28 after the second dose. The CDR3 regions of human TCRbeta chains were analyzed by immunosequencing. The authors' analysis ran thus. TCRs in the repertoires were compared against a reference library of SARS-CoV-2-specific TCRs that had been generated with the MIRA antigen-specificity platform. Breadth was defined as the fraction of unique TCRs that were SARS-CoV-2-associated, and depth was defined as the fraction of total T cells that were SARS-CoV-2-associated. Using the MIRA data, each spike-specific TCR was assigned both to the spike region to which the TCR was reactive and to a CD4 or CD8 class. Log10-transformed breadth and depth values were compared by one-way ANOVA with Sidak's multiple comparisons tests. TCRdb re-hosts the immuneACCESS table, in-frame sequences only. Its copies lack some clones; in the studies checked, an unresolved V gene accounts for under half of them, and the cause for the rest is not known. V, J and clone size are taken as reported in that table, and D and trimming were inferred from the DNA itself. This sample lists roughly 150,000 clones; over 90% were detected once. The leading ten clones occupy just over 5% of the sample.

This specimen was peripheral blood, taken on day 0 of AZD1222 vaccination. This sequence originates from an adult in good health. The sequence joins TRBV10-3 to TRBJ1-1; 7 middle bases align to TRBD1. The DNA sequence follows: TGTGCCATCAAGAGGGACAGTGAAGCTTTCTTT. Its coded protein is CAIKRDSEAFF.